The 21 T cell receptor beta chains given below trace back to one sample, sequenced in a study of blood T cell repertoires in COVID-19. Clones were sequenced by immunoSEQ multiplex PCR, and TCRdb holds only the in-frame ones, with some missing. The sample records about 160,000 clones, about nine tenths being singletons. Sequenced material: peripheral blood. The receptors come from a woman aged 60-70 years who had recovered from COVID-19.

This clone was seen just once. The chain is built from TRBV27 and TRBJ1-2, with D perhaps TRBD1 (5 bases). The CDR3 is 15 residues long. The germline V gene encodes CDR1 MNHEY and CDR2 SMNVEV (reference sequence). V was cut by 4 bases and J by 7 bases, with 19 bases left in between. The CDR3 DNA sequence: TGTGCCAGCAGTTCCCAACCAGGGCTGGGTCTTGGCTACACCTTC. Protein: CASSSQPGLGLGYTF.

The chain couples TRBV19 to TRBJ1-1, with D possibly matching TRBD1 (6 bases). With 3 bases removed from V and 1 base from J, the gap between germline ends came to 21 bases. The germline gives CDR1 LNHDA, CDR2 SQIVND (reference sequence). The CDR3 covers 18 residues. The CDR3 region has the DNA TGTGCCAGTAGTATTAATCTTAATTTAGGGGGACGGAACACTGAAGCTTTCTTT. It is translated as CASSINLNLGGRNTEAFF.

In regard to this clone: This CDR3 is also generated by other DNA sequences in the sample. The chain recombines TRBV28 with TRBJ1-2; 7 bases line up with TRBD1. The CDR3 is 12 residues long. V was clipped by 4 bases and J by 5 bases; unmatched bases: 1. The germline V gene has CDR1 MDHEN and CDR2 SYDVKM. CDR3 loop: CASSSGGYGYTF. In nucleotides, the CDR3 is TGTGCCAGCAGTTCAGGGGGATATGGCTACACCTTC.

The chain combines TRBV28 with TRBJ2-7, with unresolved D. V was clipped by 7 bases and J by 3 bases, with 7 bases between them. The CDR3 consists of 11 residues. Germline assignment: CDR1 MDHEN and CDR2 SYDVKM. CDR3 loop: CASTLGYEQYF. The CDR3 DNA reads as TGTGCCAGCACCCTAGGCTACGAGCAGTACTTC.

The CDR3 is CASSPGGLETNYGYTF. The CDR3, as DNA: TGTGCCAGCTCCCCAGGGGGGCTGGAGACTAACTATGGCTACACCTTC. The chain is built from TRBV2 and TRBJ1-2, with 7 bases that match TRBD1. V trimming: 8 bases; J trimming: 0 bases; junction bases outside the gene matches: 12. CDR3 size: 16 residues. CDR1 SNHLY and CDR2 FYNNEI come from the germline V gene.

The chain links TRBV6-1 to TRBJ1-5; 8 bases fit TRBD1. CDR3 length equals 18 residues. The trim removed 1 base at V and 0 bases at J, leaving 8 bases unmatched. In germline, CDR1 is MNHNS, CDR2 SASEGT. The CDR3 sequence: CASSEEGTGRTSNQPQHF. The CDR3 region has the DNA TGTGCCAGCAGTGAAGAAGGGACAGGTCGGACTAGCAATCAGCCCCAGCATTTT.

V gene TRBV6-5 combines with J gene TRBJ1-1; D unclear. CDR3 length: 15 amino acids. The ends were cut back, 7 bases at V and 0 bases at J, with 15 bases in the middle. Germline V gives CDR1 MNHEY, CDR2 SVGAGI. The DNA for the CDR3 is TGTGCCAGCACGACGTACAGCCAACTGAACACTGAAGCTTTCTTT. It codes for CASTTYSQLNTEAFF.

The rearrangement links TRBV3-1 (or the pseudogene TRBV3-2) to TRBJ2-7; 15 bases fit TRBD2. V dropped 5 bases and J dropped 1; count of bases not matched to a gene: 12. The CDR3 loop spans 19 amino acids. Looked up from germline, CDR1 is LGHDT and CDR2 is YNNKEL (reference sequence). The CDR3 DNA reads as TGTGCCAGCAGCAGTCGCCCCGGGACTAGCGGGGGGTCTTCCTACGAGCAGTACTTC. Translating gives CASSSRPGTSGGSSYEQYF.

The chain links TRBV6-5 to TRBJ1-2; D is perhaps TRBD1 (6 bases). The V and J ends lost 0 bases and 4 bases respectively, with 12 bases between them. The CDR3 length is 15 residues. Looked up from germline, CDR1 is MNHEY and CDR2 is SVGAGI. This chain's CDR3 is CASSYSIGGSYGYTF. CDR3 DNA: TGTGCCAGCAGTTACTCGATTGGGGGCTCCTATGGCTACACCTTC.

For the CDR3, the DNA is TGTGCCAGCAGACTAGCGGGGGGGCGTAATGAGCAGTTCTTC. Its translation: CASRLAGGRNEQFF. The J gene is TRBJ2-1, the V gene TRBV6-5; 13 bases align to TRBD2. The CDR3 length is 14 residues. V was clipped by 6 bases and J by 7 bases; unmatched bases: 3. CDR1 is MNHEY, CDR2 SVGAGI, per germline.

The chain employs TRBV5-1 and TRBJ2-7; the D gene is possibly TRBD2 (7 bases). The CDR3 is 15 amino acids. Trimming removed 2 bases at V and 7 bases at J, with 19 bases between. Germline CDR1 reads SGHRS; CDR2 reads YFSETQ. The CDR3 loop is CASSFDAGALEEQYF. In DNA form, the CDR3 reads TGCGCCAGCAGCTTCGACGCGGGGGCCCTTGAAGAGCAGTACTTC.

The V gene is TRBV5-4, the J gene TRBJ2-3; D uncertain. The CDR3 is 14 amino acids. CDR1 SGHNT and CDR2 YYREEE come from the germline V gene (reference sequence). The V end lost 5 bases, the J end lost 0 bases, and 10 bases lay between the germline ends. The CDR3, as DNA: TGTGCCAGCAGGAGGCTTTCTAGCACAGATACGCAGTATTTT. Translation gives CASRRLSSTDTQYF.

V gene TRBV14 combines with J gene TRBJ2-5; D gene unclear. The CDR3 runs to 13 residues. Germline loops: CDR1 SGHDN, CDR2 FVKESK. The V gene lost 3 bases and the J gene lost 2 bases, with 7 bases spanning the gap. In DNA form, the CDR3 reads TGTGCCAGCAGCCATATCCTACAAGAGACCCAGTACTTC. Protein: CASSHILQETQYF.

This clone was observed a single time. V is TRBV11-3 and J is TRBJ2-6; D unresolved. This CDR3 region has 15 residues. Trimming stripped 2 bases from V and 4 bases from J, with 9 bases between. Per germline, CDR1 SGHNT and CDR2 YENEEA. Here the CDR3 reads CASSLRSLGANVLTF. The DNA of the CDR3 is TGTGCCAGCAGCTTACGGTCCCTCGGGGCCAACGTCCTGACTTTC.

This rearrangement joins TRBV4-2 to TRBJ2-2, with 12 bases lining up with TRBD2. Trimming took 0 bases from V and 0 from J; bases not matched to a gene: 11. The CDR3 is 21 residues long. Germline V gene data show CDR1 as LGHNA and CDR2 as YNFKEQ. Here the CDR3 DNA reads TGTGCCAGCAGCCAAGAAGTATTGGGACTAGCGGGCCTTCCGAACACCGGGGAGCTGTTTTTT. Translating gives CASSQEVLGLAGLPNTGELFF.

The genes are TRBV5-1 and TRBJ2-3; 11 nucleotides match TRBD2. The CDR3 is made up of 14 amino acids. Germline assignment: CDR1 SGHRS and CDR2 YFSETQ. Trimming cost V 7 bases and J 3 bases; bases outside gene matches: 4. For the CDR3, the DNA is TGCGCCAGCGTAGCGGGGGGGCGAACAGATACGCAGTATTTT. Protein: CASVAGGRTDTQYF.

The CDR3 is CASSTQENTEAFF. The CDR3 coding sequence is TGTGCCAGCAGTACCCAGGAGAACACTGAAGCTTTCTTT. The chain recombines TRBV6-5 with TRBJ1-1; D not certain. Germline V lookup: CDR1 MNHEY, CDR2 SVGAGI. Trimming left V 5 bases short and J 1 base short, with 8 bases between. This CDR3 has 13 residues.

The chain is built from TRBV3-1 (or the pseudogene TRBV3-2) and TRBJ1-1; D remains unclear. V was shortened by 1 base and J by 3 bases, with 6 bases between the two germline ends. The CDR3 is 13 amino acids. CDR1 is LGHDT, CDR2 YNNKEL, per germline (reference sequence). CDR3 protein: CASSQVGYTEAFF. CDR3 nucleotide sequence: TGTGCCAGCAGCCAAGTCGGTTACACTGAAGCTTTCTTT.

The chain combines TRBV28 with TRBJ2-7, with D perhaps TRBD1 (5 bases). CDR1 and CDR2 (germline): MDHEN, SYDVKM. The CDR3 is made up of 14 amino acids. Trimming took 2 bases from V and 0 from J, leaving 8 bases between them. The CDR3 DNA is TGTGCCAGCAGTTTACAGGGTCTCTCCTACGAGCAGTACTTC. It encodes CASSLQGLSYEQYF.

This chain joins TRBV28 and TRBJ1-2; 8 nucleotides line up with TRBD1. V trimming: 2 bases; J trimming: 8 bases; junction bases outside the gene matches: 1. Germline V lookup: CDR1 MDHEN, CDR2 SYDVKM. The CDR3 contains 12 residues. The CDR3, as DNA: TGTGCCAGCAGTTTAGCAGGGGGCGGCTACACCTTC. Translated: CASSLAGGGYTF.

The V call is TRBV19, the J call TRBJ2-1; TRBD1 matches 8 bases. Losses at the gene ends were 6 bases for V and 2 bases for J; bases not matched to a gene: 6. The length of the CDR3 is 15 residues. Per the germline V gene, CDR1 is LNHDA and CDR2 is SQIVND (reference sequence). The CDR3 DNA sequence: TGTGCCAGTAGCCTGGGGACAGGAGCCTACAATGAGCAGTTCTTC. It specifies CASSLGTGAYNEQFF.